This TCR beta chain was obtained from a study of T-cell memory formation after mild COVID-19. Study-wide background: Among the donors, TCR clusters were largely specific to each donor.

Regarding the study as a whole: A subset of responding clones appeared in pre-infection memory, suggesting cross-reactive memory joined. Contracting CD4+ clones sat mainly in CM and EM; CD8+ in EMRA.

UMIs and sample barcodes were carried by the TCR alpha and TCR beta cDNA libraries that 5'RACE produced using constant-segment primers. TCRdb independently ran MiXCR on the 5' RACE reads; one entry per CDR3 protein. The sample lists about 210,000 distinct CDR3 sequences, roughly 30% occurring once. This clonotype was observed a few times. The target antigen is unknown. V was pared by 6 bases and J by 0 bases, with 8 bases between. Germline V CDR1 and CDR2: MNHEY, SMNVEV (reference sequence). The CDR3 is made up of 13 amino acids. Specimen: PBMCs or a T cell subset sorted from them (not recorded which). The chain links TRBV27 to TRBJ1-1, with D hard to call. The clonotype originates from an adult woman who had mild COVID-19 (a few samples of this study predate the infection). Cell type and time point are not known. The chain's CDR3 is CASRPGLNTEAFF. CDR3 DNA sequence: TGTGCCAGCAGGCCAGGACTGAACACTGAAGCTTTCTTT.